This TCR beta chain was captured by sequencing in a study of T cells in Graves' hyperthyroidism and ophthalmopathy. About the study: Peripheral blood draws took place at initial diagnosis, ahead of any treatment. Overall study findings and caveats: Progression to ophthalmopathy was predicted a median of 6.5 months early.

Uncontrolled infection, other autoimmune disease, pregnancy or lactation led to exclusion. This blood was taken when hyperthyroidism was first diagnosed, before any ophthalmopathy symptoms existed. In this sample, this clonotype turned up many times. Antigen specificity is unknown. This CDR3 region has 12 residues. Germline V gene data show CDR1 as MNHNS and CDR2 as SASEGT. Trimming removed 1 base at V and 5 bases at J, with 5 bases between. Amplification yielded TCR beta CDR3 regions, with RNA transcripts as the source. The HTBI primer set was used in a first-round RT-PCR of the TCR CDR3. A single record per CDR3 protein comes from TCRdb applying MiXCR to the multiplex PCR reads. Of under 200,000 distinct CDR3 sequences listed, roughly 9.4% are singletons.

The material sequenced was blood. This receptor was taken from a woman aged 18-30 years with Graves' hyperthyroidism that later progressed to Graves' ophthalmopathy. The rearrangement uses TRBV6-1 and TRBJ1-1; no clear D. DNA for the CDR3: TGTGCCAGCAGTGAAGTAGGAACTGAAGCTTTCTTT. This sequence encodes CASSEVGTEAFF.